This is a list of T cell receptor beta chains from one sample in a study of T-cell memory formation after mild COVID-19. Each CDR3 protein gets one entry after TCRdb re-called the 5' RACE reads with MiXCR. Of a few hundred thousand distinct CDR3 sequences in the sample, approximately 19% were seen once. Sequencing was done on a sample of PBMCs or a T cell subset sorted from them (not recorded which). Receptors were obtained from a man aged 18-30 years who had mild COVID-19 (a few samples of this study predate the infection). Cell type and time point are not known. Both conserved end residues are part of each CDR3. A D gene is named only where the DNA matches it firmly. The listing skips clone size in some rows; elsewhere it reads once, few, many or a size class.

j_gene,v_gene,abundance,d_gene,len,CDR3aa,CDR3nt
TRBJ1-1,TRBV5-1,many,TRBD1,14,CASSLQGGSTEAFF,TGCGCCAGCAGCTTGCAGGGGGGCAGCACTGAAGCTTTCTTT
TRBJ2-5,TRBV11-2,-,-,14,CASAGGPYQETQYF,TGTGCCAGCGCTGGGGGCCCGTACCAAGAGACCCAGTACTTC
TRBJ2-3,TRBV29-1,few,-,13,CSVEVGERDTQYF,TGCAGCGTTGAGGTCGGGGAACGAGATACGCAGTATTTT
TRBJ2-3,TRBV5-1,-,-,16,CASSLGHGRSTDTQYF,TGCGCCAGCAGCTTGGGGCACGGGCGAAGCACAGATACGCAGTATTTT
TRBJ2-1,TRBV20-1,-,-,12,CSRDSPYNEQFF,TGCAGTAGGGACTCCCCTTACAATGAGCAGTTCTTC
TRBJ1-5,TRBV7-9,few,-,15,CASSFAYGSDQPQHF,TGTGCCAGCAGCTTCGCGTATGGATCGGATCAGCCCCAGCATTTT
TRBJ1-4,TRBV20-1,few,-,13,CSALGRLNEKLFF,TGCAGTGCATTGGGACGGCTGAATGAAAAACTGTTTTTT
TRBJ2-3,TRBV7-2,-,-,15,CASSLARLSTDTQYF,TGTGCCAGCAGCTTAGCGCGACTGAGCACAGATACGCAGTATTTT
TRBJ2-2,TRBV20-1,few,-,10,CSARAGELFF,TGCAGTGCTAGAGCTGGGGAGCTGTTTTTT
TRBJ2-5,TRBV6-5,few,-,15,CASSYSGRPKETQYF,TGTGCCAGCAGTTACTCGGGCAGACCTAAAGAGACCCAGTACTTC
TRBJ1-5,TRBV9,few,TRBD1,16,CASSPRGDSSNQPQHF,TGTGCCAGCAGCCCCCGAGGGGACAGTAGCAATCAGCCCCAGCATTTT
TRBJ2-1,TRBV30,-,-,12,CAWSGNLELKFF,TGTGCCTGGAGTGGGAACCTCGAACTCAAGTTCTTC
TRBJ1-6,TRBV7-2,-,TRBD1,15,CASSLRDRGSTPLHF,TGTGCCAGCAGCCTGCGAGACAGGGGGTCGACACCCCTCCACTTT
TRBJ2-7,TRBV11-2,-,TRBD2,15,CASSSPIAGVHEQYF,TGTGCCAGCAGCTCACCTATAGCGGGAGTCCACGAGCAGTACTTC
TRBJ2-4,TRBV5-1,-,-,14,CASSLEGAKNIQYF,TGCGCCAGCAGCTTGGAGGGGGCCAAAAACATTCAGTACTTC
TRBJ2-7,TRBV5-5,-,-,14,CASSLGLGPYEQYF,TGTGCCAGCAGCTTGGGACTAGGTCCCTACGAGCAGTACTTC
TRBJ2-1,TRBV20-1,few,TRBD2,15,CSARDQAGVYNEQFF,TGCAGTGCTAGAGATCAGGCGGGGGTGTACAATGAGCAGTTCTTC
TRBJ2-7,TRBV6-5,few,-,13,CASKGLNDYEQYF,TGTGCCAGCAAAGGACTAAACGACTACGAGCAGTACTTC